The rows below give T cell receptor beta chains drawn from one sample of a study of OX40 agonist ivuxolimab in advanced cancers. Clones were read by immunoSEQ multiplex PCR, and TCRdb kept only the in-frame ones, dropping some. Among approximately 60,000 clones listed, 80% to 90% were seen once. The sequences come from CD4+ or CD8+ T cells sorted from blood, collected in a trial of the OX40 agonist ivuxolimab. The receptors derive from an adult with an advanced solid tumor such as melanoma, head and neck, liver or kidney cancer. CDR3s include the opening cysteine and the closing phenylalanine or tryptophan. Fields, in order: CDR3 length, V gene, J gene, clone size, D gene, CDR3 protein, CDR3 DNA. The D gene is left open where the match is weak. Size values are once, few and many counts, or a class for expanded clones, and some rows have none.

17	TRBV5-1	TRBJ2-3	-	TRBD1	CASSPTIGQGSTDTQYF	TGCGCCAGCAGTCCCACCATTGGACAGGGGAGCACAGATACGCAGTATTTT
12	TRBV6-5	TRBJ1-1	-	-	CASSYLGSEAFF	TGTGCCAGCAGTTACCTTGGCAGTGAAGCTTTCTTT
12	TRBV27	TRBJ2-7	-	-	CASSPPKGEQYF	TGTGCCAGCAGTCCCCCGAAGGGTGAGCAGTACTTC
13	TRBV5-5	TRBJ2-1	-	-	CASSWDGRNEQFF	TGTGCCAGCAGCTGGGACGGTAGGAATGAGCAGTTCTTC
16	TRBV27	TRBJ2-3	-	-	CTSSLRYRVGTDTQYF	TGTACCAGCAGTTTAAGGTACAGGGTAGGCACAGATACGCAGTATTTT
16	TRBV14	TRBJ2-2	once	-	CASSQQGVFGTGELFF	TGTGCCAGCAGCCAACAAGGGGTATTCGGGACCGGGGAGCTGTTTTTT
15	TRBV6-5	TRBJ1-3	-	-	CASRLGQRSGNTIYF	TGTGCCAGCAGGCTCGGACAGCGCTCTGGAAACACCATATATTTT
14	TRBV9	TRBJ2-2	-	-	CASSATFGTGELFF	TGTGCCAGCAGTGCCACCTTTGGCACCGGGGAGCTGTTTTTT
14	TRBV7-2	TRBJ2-7	-	-	CASSRGTGPYEQYF	TGTGCCAGCAGCCGGGGAACAGGACCTTACGAGCAGTACTTC
12	TRBV5-4	TRBJ2-4	-	-	CASSQRENIQYF	TGTGCCAGCAGCCAAAGGGAAAACATTCAGTACTTC
17	TRBV4-3	TRBJ1-4	once	-	CASSQDRVGQLNEKLFF	TGCGCCAGCAGCCAAGATCGGGTTGGGCAGCTTAATGAAAAACTGTTTTTT
13	TRBV11-3	TRBJ2-7	-	-	CASSPRSGYEQYF	TGTGCCAGCAGCCCGAGAAGCGGATACGAGCAGTACTTC
14	TRBV6-1	TRBJ1-5	-	-	CASSPVKRPRSQHF	TGTGCCAGCAGTCCCGTTAAAAGACCTCGATCCCAGCATTTT
14	TRBV18	TRBJ2-2	-	-	CASSQDSNTGELFF	TGTGCCAGCTCACAGGACAGCAACACCGGGGAGCTGTTTTTT
13	TRBV4-2	TRBJ1-5	-	TRBD1	CASSRDRDQPQHF	TGTGCCAGCAGCCGGGACAGGGATCAGCCCCAGCATTTT
13	TRBV5-4	TRBJ1-2	-	TRBD1	CASSVTGDYGYTF	TGTGCCAGCAGCGTCACAGGGGACTATGGCTACACCTTC
14	TRBV10-3	TRBJ2-2	once	-	CAIRRELNTGELFF	TGTGCCATCAGACGGGAACTGAACACCGGGGAGCTGTTTTTT
15	TRBV6-5	TRBJ2-1	-	TRBD1	CASSTGTGSYNEQFF	TGTGCCAGCAGTACAGGGACAGGGTCCTACAATGAGCAGTTCTTC
17	TRBV9	TRBJ2-5	-	-	CASSVGNSVLYQETQYF	TGTGCCAGCAGCGTAGGTAATAGCGTCTTGTACCAAGAGACCCAGTACTTC
21	TRBV4-1	TRBJ2-1	-	TRBD1	CASSHPRDRGTGWVAGDEQFF	TGCGCCAGCAGCCATCCCCGGGACAGGGGGACCGGTTGGGTAGCGGGAGATGAGCAGTTCTTC
13	TRBV10-1	TRBJ2-1	-	TRBD2	CASSVLAGGEQFF	TGCGCCAGCAGTGTTCTAGCGGGGGGAGAGCAGTTCTTC
16	TRBV30	TRBJ2-1	-	TRBD2	CAWGLAGGPSYNEQFF	TGTGCCTGGGGACTAGCGGGAGGGCCTAGTTACAATGAGCAGTTCTTC
15	TRBV6-6	TRBJ2-7	-	TRBD1	CASRPGTGTPYEQYF	TGTGCCAGCAGGCCCGGGACAGGGACCCCTTACGAGCAGTACTTC
16	TRBV4-3	TRBJ2-3	-	TRBD2	CASSPWTSGATDTQYF	TGCGCCAGCAGCCCTTGGACTAGCGGGGCCACAGATACGCAGTATTTT
16	TRBV6-1	TRBJ1-5	-	-	CASSEGGGRVNQPQHF	TGTGCCAGCAGTGAAGGGGGGGGTAGGGTCAATCAGCCCCAGCATTTT
16	TRBV14	TRBJ2-1	once	-	CASSQGAPRSYNEQFF	TGTGCCAGCAGCCAAGGGGCTCCTCGATCCTACAATGAGCAGTTCTTC
13	TRBV6-1	TRBJ2-1	-	TRBD2	CASSPRGGDEQFF	TGTGCCAGCAGCCCCCGGGGGGGGGATGAGCAGTTCTTC
14	TRBV5-5	TRBJ1-2	-	-	CASSPGDYGYGYTF	TGTGCCAGCAGCCCAGGGGATTACGGCTATGGCTACACCTTC
13	TRBV30	TRBJ2-5	-	TRBD2	CAWSRLAGETQYF	TGTGCCTGGAGCCGACTAGCTGGGGAGACCCAGTACTTC
14	TRBV5-4	TRBJ1-1	-	TRBD1	CASSLDSGGTEAFF	TGTGCCAGCAGCTTGGATTCAGGGGGCACTGAAGCTTTCTTT
12	TRBV19	TRBJ2-7	few	-	CAIPDTSYEQYF	TGTGCCATCCCGGACACCTCCTACGAGCAGTACTTC
13	TRBV5-1	TRBJ2-3	-	-	CASSIVSTDTQYF	TGCGCCAGCAGCATCGTTAGCACAGATACGCAGTATTTT
14	TRBV5-1	TRBJ1-2	-	-	CASSLQGNENGYTF	TGCGCCAGCAGCTTGCAGGGGAATGAGAATGGCTACACCTTC
14	TRBV5-1	TRBJ2-1	-	-	CASSYGTSYNEQFF	TGCGCCAGCAGCTACGGGACTTCCTACAATGAGCAGTTCTTC
18	TRBV7-9	TRBJ1-2	-	TRBD1	CASSLVWERTGGNYGYTF	TGTGCCAGCAGCTTAGTCTGGGAACGGACAGGGGGTAACTATGGTTACACCTTC
11	TRBV4-2	TRBJ2-5	-	-	CASSDRETQYF	TGTGCCAGCAGCGACCGGGAGACCCAGTACTTC
15	TRBV28	TRBJ1-1	once	-	CASSLFWTKNTEAFF	TGTGCCAGCAGTTTATTTTGGACAAAGAACACTGAAGCTTTCTTT
16	TRBV5-4	TRBJ1-6	-	-	CASSLPGSSYNSPLHF	TGTGCCAGCAGCTTACCAGGGAGCTCCTATAATTCACCCCTCCACTTT
16	TRBV5-1	TRBJ2-3	-	-	CASSLGGAGYTDTQYF	TGCGCCAGCAGCTTAGGAGGGGCGGGATACACAGATACGCAGTATTTT
14	TRBV7-9	TRBJ2-5	-	TRBD1	CASSLGQGWETQYF	TGTGCCAGCAGCTTAGGACAGGGCTGGGAGACCCAGTACTTC
15	TRBV6-6	TRBJ2-7	-	-	CASSYSGVVGYEQYF	TGTGCCAGCAGTTACAGTGGGGTGGTGGGGTACGAGCAGTACTTC
14	TRBV6-1	TRBJ1-4	-	-	CASRGRRDNEKLFF	TGTGCCAGCAGAGGGCGCAGAGATAATGAAAAACTGTTTTTT
13	TRBV27	TRBJ1-3	-	-	CASSYSSGNTIYF	TGTGCCAGCAGTTACAGCTCTGGAAACACCATATATTTT
14	TRBV9	TRBJ2-7	-	TRBD1	CASSVVSGGGEQYF	TGTGCCAGCAGCGTAGTGTCAGGGGGCGGTGAGCAGTACTTC
14	TRBV9	TRBJ2-1	-	TRBD2	CASSRGGSYNEQFF	TGTGCCAGCAGCCGCGGGGGGTCCTACAATGAGCAGTTCTTC
11	TRBV18	TRBJ2-5	-	-	CASSPGETQYF	TGTGCCAGCTCACCAGGGGAGACCCAGTACTTC
15	TRBV9	TRBJ2-2	once	TRBD2	CASSVGAGGTGELFF	TGTGCCAGCAGCGTAGGTGCGGGAGGGACCGGGGAGCTGTTTTTT
16	TRBV9	TRBJ1-3	-	-	CASSVEASDSGNTIYF	TGTGCCAGCAGCGTAGAGGCCTCAGACTCTGGAAACACCATATATTTT
18	TRBV5-8	TRBJ2-7	-	-	CASSQNHGGLSSSYEQYF	TGTGCCAGCAGCCAAAATCATGGGGGACTCTCGAGCTCCTACGAGCAGTACTTC
15	TRBV5-1	TRBJ1-2	few	-	CASSLSPREAQGYTF	TGCGCCAGCAGCTTGTCTCCCAGGGAAGCCCAAGGCTACACCTTC
17	TRBV15	TRBJ1-4	-	-	CATSPRTLTTSNEKLFF	TGTGCCACCAGCCCCCGAACCCTGACAACGTCTAATGAAAAACTGTTTTTT
14	TRBV6-5	TRBJ2-5	few	-	CASSYGGAQETQYF	TGTGCCAGCAGTTACGGGGGGGCACAAGAGACCCAGTACTTC
14	TRBV11-1	TRBJ2-4	-	-	CASSLATRGHIQYF	TGTGCCAGCAGCTTAGCGACCCGAGGTCACATTCAGTACTTC